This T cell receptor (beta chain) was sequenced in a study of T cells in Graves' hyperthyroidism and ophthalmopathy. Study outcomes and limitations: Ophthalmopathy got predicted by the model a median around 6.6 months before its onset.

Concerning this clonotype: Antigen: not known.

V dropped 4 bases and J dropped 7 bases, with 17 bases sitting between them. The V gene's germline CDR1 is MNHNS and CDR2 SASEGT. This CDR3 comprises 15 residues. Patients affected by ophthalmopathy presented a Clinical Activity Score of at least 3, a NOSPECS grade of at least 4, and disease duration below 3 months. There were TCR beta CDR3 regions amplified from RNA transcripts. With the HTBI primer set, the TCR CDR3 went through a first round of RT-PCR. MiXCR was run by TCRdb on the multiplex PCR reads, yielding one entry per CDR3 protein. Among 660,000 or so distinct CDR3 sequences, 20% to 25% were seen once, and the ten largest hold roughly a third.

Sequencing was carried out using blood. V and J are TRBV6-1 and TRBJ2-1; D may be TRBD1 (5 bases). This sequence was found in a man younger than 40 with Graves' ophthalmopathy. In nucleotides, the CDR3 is TGTGCCAGCAGTGTAAGGAGCCCAGGGCGTAATGAGCAGTTCTTC. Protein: CASSVRSPGRNEQFF.